Below, one T cell receptor (beta chain) is given with its context. What it binds is not known. Libraries were prepared by immunoSEQ multiplex PCR; TCRdb keeps only in-frame clonotypes and omits some of them. The sample has 39,000 or so clones, 93% seen once; the top ten hold 21%. The sample comes from a study of graft-versus-host responses after intestinal transplantation. The CDR3 has 14 amino acids. Germline lookup yields CDR1 SEHNR and CDR2 FQNEAQ (reference sequence). The germline V and J ends were trimmed by 0 bases and 6 bases, with 12 bases remaining between them. The chain recombines TRBV7-9 with TRBJ2-7, with D perhaps given as TRBD1 or TRBD2 (5 bases each). The sequenced sample was unstimulated CD8+ T cells sorted from spleen or lymph node cells, obtained before transplant. The TCR originated in a human donor who was the organ donor for an intestinal transplant. The CDR3 coding sequence is TGTGCCAGCAGCTTAGCGCTCGGGGACGCCGAGCAGTACTTC. This translates into CASSLALGDAEQYF.